These 2 T cell receptor beta chains were all obtained from the same sample, sequenced in a study of T cells in Graves' hyperthyroidism and ophthalmopathy (dated by TCRdb to about 2019). Library preparation was by multiplex PCR. The instrument was an Illumina HiSeq 2000. Amplification of TCR beta CDR3 regions was carried out from RNA transcripts. For the first round of RT-PCR on the TCR CDR3, the HTBI primer set was used together with the Qiagen OneStep RT-PCR kit. The public reads were run again by TCRdb, first through fastp at Q25 and then through MiXCR, and only productive beta chains were kept. Rows are combined by CDR3 protein, so each entry shows the most common genes and DNA. This sample lists 300,000 to 450,000 distinct CDR3 sequences; roughly 14% were detected once. The top ten constitute around 20% of the sample. The sample consisted of blood. The receptors derive from a young man with Graves' hyperthyroidism that later progressed to Graves' ophthalmopathy.

The V gene is TRBV3-1, the J gene TRBJ2-1; possibly TRBD1 for D (6 bases). The CDR3 sequence is 14 residues long. Germline CDR1 reads LGHDT; CDR2 reads YNNKEL (reference sequence). V lost 7 bases and J lost 5, with 15 bases in between. Here the CDR3 DNA reads TGTGCCAGCACCCCTCGCAGGGGACACAATGAGCAGTTCTTC. Translation gives CASTPRRGHNEQFF.

About this clonotype itself: At one of its ends the junction is not consistent with the germline gene, which may arise from a read error. The chain recombines TRBV11-1 with TRBJ1-3, with a possible D match to TRBD1 (5 bases). Germline V gene lookup returns CDR1 SGHAT and CDR2 FQDESV (reference sequence). The CDR3 runs to 16 residues. The DNA for the CDR3 is TGTGCCAGCAGCTTGGGGCTCATGGTGGACGGAAACACCATACATTTT. Translation gives CASSLGLMVDGNTIHF.